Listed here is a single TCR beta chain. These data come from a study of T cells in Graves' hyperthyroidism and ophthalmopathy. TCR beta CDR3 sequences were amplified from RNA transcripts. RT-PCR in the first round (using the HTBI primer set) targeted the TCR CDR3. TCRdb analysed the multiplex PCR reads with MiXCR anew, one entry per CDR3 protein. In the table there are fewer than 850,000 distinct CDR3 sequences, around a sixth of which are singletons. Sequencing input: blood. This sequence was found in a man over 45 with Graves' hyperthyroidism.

CDR3: CASSDEKIGETQYF. Written as DNA, the CDR3 is TGTGCCAGCTCAGACGAAAAAATCGGGGAGACCCAGTACTTC. The chain is built from TRBV18 and TRBJ2-5; no definite D call. The CDR3 is 14 amino acids. CDR1 is KGHSH, CDR2 LQKENI, per germline. Trimming took 5 bases from V and 5 from J, leaving 15 bases between them.